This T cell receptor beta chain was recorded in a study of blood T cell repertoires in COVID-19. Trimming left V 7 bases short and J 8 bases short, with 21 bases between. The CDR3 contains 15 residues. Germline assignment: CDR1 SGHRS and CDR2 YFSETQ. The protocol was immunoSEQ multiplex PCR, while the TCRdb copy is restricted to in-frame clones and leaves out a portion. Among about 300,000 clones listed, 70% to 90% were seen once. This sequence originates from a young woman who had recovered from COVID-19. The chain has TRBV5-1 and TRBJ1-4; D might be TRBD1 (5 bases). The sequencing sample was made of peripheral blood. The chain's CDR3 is CASRSTTGEGEKLFF. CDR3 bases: TGCGCCAGCCGTTCCACCACGGGGGAAGGAGAAAAACTGTTTTTT.